Following are 4 T cell receptor beta chains from one sample sequenced in a study of blood T cell repertoires in COVID-19. Clones were sequenced by immunoSEQ multiplex PCR, and TCRdb holds only the in-frame ones, with some missing. The data contain 50,000 to 70,000 clones, about 93% of them seen just once; the ten biggest clones take up less than 9.5%. Material: peripheral blood. The receptors here all came from a woman aged 80 or over with active COVID-19.

This rearrangement joins TRBV6-2 or TRBV6-3 to TRBJ2-5; TRBD1 is a possible D gene (6 bases). The V gene's germline CDR1 is MNHEY and CDR2 SVGEGT. There are 15 residues in the CDR3. V gave up 5 bases and J gave up 5 bases, with 18 bases separating them. The CDR3 reads CASSALKQGRETQYF. CDR3 DNA: TGTGCCAGCAGTGCCCTAAAACAGGGCCGGGAGACCCAGTACTTC.

The genes are TRBV6-1 and TRBJ2-2; 8 bases are shared with TRBD1. Germline V gene lookup returns CDR1 MNHNS and CDR2 SASEGT. CDR3 length: 16 residues. Losses at the gene ends were 4 bases for V and 0 bases for J; bases not matched to a gene: 4. The CDR3 is CASSGGQAANTGELFF. The CDR3 coding sequence is TGTGCCAGCAGTGGGGGACAGGCCGCGAACACCGGGGAGCTGTTTTTT.

The chain employs TRBV11-1 and TRBJ2-5; 12 positions agree with TRBD2. CDR1 and CDR2 from the germline V gene are SGHAT and FQDESV (reference sequence). Trimming took 4 bases from V and 5 from J; bases not matched to a gene: 8. This CDR3 has 16 amino acids. CDR3 coding DNA: TGTGCCAGCAGCTACCTAGCGGGAGGGCCGGGGGAGACCCAGTACTTC. It translates to CASSYLAGGPGETQYF.

Concerning this clone: Here the CDR3 omits its conserved ending phenylalanine or tryptophan, so a read error is the likely source. This rearrangement joins TRBV7-2 to TRBJ1-1; D possibly corresponds to TRBD1 (5 bases). V was trimmed by 8 bases and J by 1 base, leaving 11 bases between them. CDR3 length: 13 residues. CDR1 SGHTA and CDR2 FQGNSA come from the germline V gene. The CDR3 DNA is TGTGCCAGCGGTCGACAGAGGAACACTGAAGCTTTCTCT. It codes for CASGRQRNTEAFS.